This passage covers 29 T cell receptor beta chains from one sample sequenced in a study of cytomegalovirus exposure and HLA in healthy donors. The PCR contained 60 Vbeta and 13 Jbeta primers. The table came from immunoSEQ multiplex PCR; TCRdb's copy has only in-frame clones and leaves some out. This table holds about 150,000 clones, roughly 80% found once. Material: PBMCs. These receptors were taken from a male donor in good health and CMV-seropositive.

Turning to this clone: Germline is not matched at one junction end, which may reflect a read error. V is TRBV7-9 and J is TRBJ1-1; D remains unclear. CDR3 length: 13 amino acids. The germline V gene encodes CDR1 SEHNR and CDR2 FQNEAQ (reference sequence). The DNA of the CDR3 is TGTTCCAGCAGCCTGCAGATGAACACTGAAGCTTTCTTT. It yields the protein CSSSLQMNTEAFF.

The chain combines TRBV9 with TRBJ1-6; D gene unclear. Germline CDR1 is SGDLS and CDR2 is YYNGEE. This CDR3 region has 13 residues. V was clipped by 6 bases and J by 3 bases, with 7 bases between them. The CDR3: CASNRDYNSPLHF. DNA of the CDR3: TGTGCCAGCAATCGGGACTATAATTCACCCCTCCACTTT.

This clone was counted a few times. This chain links TRBV6-6 with TRBJ2-5; 7 bases agree with TRBD2. This CDR3 spans 15 amino acids. V trimming: 2 bases; J trimming: 2 bases; junction bases outside the gene matches: 5. Germline V CDR1 and CDR2: MNHNY, SVGAGI (reference sequence). The CDR3 loop reads CASSYGGLTQETQYF. The CDR3 nucleotides read TGTGCCAGCAGTTACGGGGGACTAACACAAGAGACCCAGTACTTC.

This sequence joins TRBV6-5 and TRBJ2-3; D is perhaps TRBD2 (5 bases). In germline, CDR1 is MNHEY, CDR2 SVGAGI. The germline V and J ends were trimmed by 3 bases and 9 bases, with 10 bases remaining between them. There are 12 residues in the CDR3. The CDR3 reads CASSYHGGTQYF. Written as DNA, the CDR3 is TGTGCCAGCAGTTATCATGGCGGGACGCAGTATTTT.

This clone is a singleton in its sample. The chain recombines TRBV7-9 with TRBJ2-2; TRBD2 matches at 10 bases. The CDR3 sequence is 16 residues long. Germline CDR1 and CDR2: SEHNR and FQNEAQ (reference sequence). V lost 5 bases to trimming and J lost 5 bases; unmatched junction nucleotides: 8. The CDR3 DNA reads TGTGCCAGCAGCCCTAGCGGGAGAGAGGGGACCGGGGAGCTGTTTTTT. Its translation: CASSPSGREGTGELFF.

The rearrangement uses TRBV2 and TRBJ2-7, with 9 bases fitting TRBD2. The CDR3 loop spans 15 amino acids. The V gene end was trimmed by 4 bases and the J gene end by 3 bases; junction bases not matched to a gene: 7. Germline V lookup: CDR1 SNHLY, CDR2 FYNNEI. The CDR3: CASSVSFSGSYEQYF. The CDR3, as DNA: TGTGCCAGCAGTGTGAGCTTTAGCGGGAGCTACGAGCAGTACTTC.

The sample holds one count of this clone. This chain joins TRBV5-1 and TRBJ2-7, with D perhaps TRBD1 (6 bases). This CDR3 region has 14 residues. CDR1 is SGHRS, CDR2 YFSETQ, per germline. V lost 2 bases to trimming and J lost 5 bases, with 14 bases between them. The CDR3 spells CASSFLQGKNEQYF. The DNA for the CDR3 is TGCGCCAGCAGCTTCTTACAGGGAAAGAACGAGCAGTACTTC.

Concerning this clone itself: A read error may produce the germline difference seen at one junction end. The rearrangement uses TRBV5-1 and TRBJ2-1; the D is unclear. This CDR3 is built from 13 residues. Germline CDR1 SGHRS, CDR2 YFSETQ. CDR3 nucleotides: TGCGCCAGCACGCCTATCACCTACGATGAGCAGTTCTTC. Encoded protein: CASTPITYDEQFF.

This sequence joins TRBV2 and TRBJ1-1; D unclear. The CDR3 is made up of 14 amino acids. The V gene lost 1 base and the J gene lost 5 bases, with 11 bases spanning the gap. CDR1 SNHLY and CDR2 FYNNEI come from the germline V gene. Here the CDR3 DNA reads TGTGCCAGCAGTGAAGGTCTGGGAGGGACTGAAGCTTTCTTT. Translating gives CASSEGLGGTEAFF.

This clone was detected only once. The V gene is TRBV18, the J gene TRBJ1-1, with D unresolved. Trimming removed 1 base from V and 7 bases from J, with 7 bases in between. The CDR3 extends over 12 amino acids. Per the germline V gene, CDR1 is KGHSH and CDR2 is LQKENI. Here the CDR3 reads CASSPRQDEAFF. For the CDR3, the DNA is TGTGCCAGCTCACCACGACAAGATGAAGCTTTCTTT.

The chain is built from TRBV13 and TRBJ2-3; D is perhaps TRBD2 (5 bases). The germline V and J ends were trimmed by 0 bases and 2 bases, with 12 bases remaining between them. Per the germline V gene, CDR1 is PRHDT and CDR2 is FYEKMQ (reference sequence). This CDR3 contains 16 residues. This chain's CDR3 is CASSLGSQRHTDTQYF. The CDR3 DNA is TGTGCCAGCAGCTTAGGCAGCCAGCGGCACACAGATACGCAGTATTTT.

The chain is built from TRBV15 and TRBJ2-2; no reliable D call. With 1 base removed from V and 6 bases from J, the gap between germline ends came to 6 bases. Germline CDR1 is LNHNV and CDR2 is YYDKDF (reference sequence). This CDR3 is built from 13 residues. This CDR3 is CATSRGSAGELFF. DNA of the CDR3: TGTGCCACCAGCAGAGGGAGTGCCGGGGAGCTGTTTTTT.

V usage is TRBV28 and J usage is TRBJ2-2; TRBD2 matches at 12 bases. The CDR3 is 17 amino acids. With 9 bases clipped from V and 6 bases from J, the junction kept 14 bases outside the gene matches. Germline lookup yields CDR1 MDHEN and CDR2 SYDVKM. The CDR3 bases are TGTGCCAGTTTGGGGACCGGACTAGCGGGAAACGCCGGGGAGCTGTTTTTT. It is translated as CASLGTGLAGNAGELFF.

This chain links TRBV6-5 with TRBJ1-4; no firm D call. Trimming shortened V by 10 bases and J by 8 bases, and 17 bases separated the two germline ends. Germline V CDR1 and CDR2: MNHEY, SVGAGI. The CDR3 consists of 13 residues. The CDR3 sequence is CATSREGNEKLFF. The DNA of the CDR3 is TGTGCCACCTCGAGGGAAGGGAACGAAAAACTGTTTTTT.

V usage is TRBV18 and J usage is TRBJ1-2; 10 bases line up with TRBD1. CDR3 length: 14 residues. The J segment lost 3 bases and the V segment lost 3 bases, leaving 1 base of the junction unmatched. CDR1 is KGHSH and CDR2 is LQKENI in the germline V gene. CDR3 region: CASSPGTGDYGYTF. The CDR3 DNA reads as TGTGCCAGCTCACCTGGGACAGGGGACTATGGCTACACCTTC. The variable domain in full, completed from reference TRBV18 and TRBJ1-2, reads NAGVMQNPRHLVRRRGQEARLRCSPMKGHSHVYWYRQLPEEGLKFMVYLQKENIIDESGMPKERFSAEFPKEGPSILRIQQVVRGDSAAYFCASSPGTGDYGYTFGSGTRLTVV.

This sequence joins TRBV5-1 and TRBJ2-2, with D unresolved. This CDR3 has 13 amino acids. Per the germline V gene, CDR1 is SGHRS and CDR2 is YFSETQ. V lost 0 bases to trimming and J lost 6 bases, with 6 bases between them. Here the CDR3 reads CASSLDPSGELFF. The CDR3 DNA reads as TGCGCCAGCAGCTTGGATCCGTCCGGGGAGCTGTTTTTT.

The V and J genes are TRBV14 and TRBJ2-5; 11 bases are shared with TRBD2. This CDR3 has 15 residues. The trim removed 6 bases at V and 2 bases at J, leaving 5 bases unmatched. Germline V CDR1 and CDR2: SGHDN, FVKESK. The CDR3 region has the DNA TGTGCCAGCAGTCAACGACTAGCGGGACAAGAGACCCAGTACTTC. It is translated as CASSQRLAGQETQYF.

The CDR3 reads CAIEQGADYGYTF. Here the CDR3 DNA reads TGTGCCATTGAACAGGGGGCGGACTATGGCTACACCTTC. The gene calls are TRBV10-3 and TRBJ1-2; 9 bases are a match to TRBD1. V lost 9 bases and J lost 3; bases outside the gene matches: 5. CDR3 length: 13 residues. CDR1 ENHRY and CDR2 SYGVKD come from the germline V gene.

The table lists this clone with a count of one. The chain recombines TRBV7-3 with TRBJ2-3; possibly TRBD2 for D (5 bases). Trimming took 4 bases from V and 10 from J, leaving 15 bases between them. CDR1 is SGHTA and CDR2 is FQGTGA in the germline V gene. This CDR3 is built from 13 residues. The CDR3 is CASSSQDSIAQYF. The CDR3 DNA reads TGTGCCAGCAGCTCCCAGGACTCTATAGCGCAGTATTTT.

Notes on this clone: Compared with germline, one end of the junction differs, possibly owing to a read error. The V call is TRBV7-9, the J call TRBJ1-2; 11 bases are shared with TRBD1. The V gene's germline CDR1 is SEHNR and CDR2 FQNEAQ (reference sequence). The CDR3 is made up of 14 amino acids. CDR3 sequence: CSSSSDRGHYGYTF. CDR3 DNA sequence: TGTTCCAGCAGCTCGGACAGGGGGCATTATGGCTACACCTTC.

V usage is TRBV6-1 and J usage is TRBJ2-1; 11 bases agree with TRBD2. Germline trimming cut 7 bases from V and 5 bases from J; bases unmatched to any gene: 4. The CDR3 sequence is 14 residues long. Germline CDR1 reads MNHNS; CDR2 reads SASEGT. Here the CDR3 reads CASIRLAGHNEQFF. Here the CDR3 DNA reads TGTGCCAGCATTCGACTAGCGGGACACAATGAGCAGTTCTTC.

This rearrangement joins TRBV27 to TRBJ2-5; D remains unclear. Per the germline V gene, CDR1 is MNHEY and CDR2 is SMNVEV (reference sequence). The CDR3 spans 13 residues. V lost 8 bases, J lost 1 base, and 11 bases lay in between. The chain's CDR3 is CASFPRTQETQYF. The CDR3 DNA sequence: TGTGCCAGCTTTCCGAGAACCCAAGAGACCCAGTACTTC.

V usage is TRBV7-2 and J usage is TRBJ2-2; 10 bases fit TRBD2. Germline V gene lookup returns CDR1 SGHTA and CDR2 FQGNSA. The ends lost 2 bases at V and 3 bases at J; junction bases unmatched: 0. The CDR3 loop spans 15 amino acids. CDR3 residues: CASSLLAGDTGELFF. Here the CDR3 DNA reads TGTGCCAGCAGCTTACTAGCGGGGGACACCGGGGAGCTGTTTTTT.

V usage is TRBV10-3 and J usage is TRBJ1-1; D is possibly TRBD1 (5 bases). This CDR3 is built from 14 residues. Trimming removed 6 bases at V and 3 bases at J, with 14 bases between. CDR1 is ENHRY and CDR2 is SYGVKD in the germline V gene. This chain's CDR3 is CAIRWDGGDTEAFF. The CDR3 DNA reads TGTGCCATCAGGTGGGACGGGGGAGACACTGAAGCTTTCTTT.

The V and J genes are TRBV6-1 and TRBJ2-7; TRBD1 matches 7 bases. The length of the CDR3 is 14 residues. V shed 2 bases, J shed 3 bases, and the junction held 4 bases outside the gene matches. CDR1 MNHNS and CDR2 SASEGT come from the germline V gene. The DNA for the CDR3 is TGTGCCAGCAGTGAACAGGGGGATGTCTACGAGCAGTACTTC. Translating it yields CASSEQGDVYEQYF.

The genes are TRBV29-1 and TRBJ2-7; no definite D call. The CDR3 extends over 13 amino acids. Germline V gene sequence: CDR1 SQVTM, CDR2 ANQGSEA. With 7 bases removed from V and 1 base from J, the gap between germline ends came to 14 bases. CDR3 coding DNA: TGCAGCGGCGCGAGTCCGGGTTCCTACGAGCAGTACTTC. Its translation: CSGASPGSYEQYF.

The chain combines TRBV19 with TRBJ2-3; D is possibly TRBD2 (5 bases). Trimming shortened V by 1 base and J by 3 bases, and 11 bases separated the two germline ends. Looked up from germline, CDR1 is LNHDA and CDR2 is SQIVND (reference sequence). The CDR3 covers 15 residues. The CDR3: CASSIGGVATDTQYF. The CDR3 bases are TGTGCCAGTAGTATAGGAGGAGTAGCGACAGATACGCAGTATTTT.

CDR3 protein: CASTPGLAGVGDTQYF. The CDR3 DNA follows: TGTGCCAGCACCCCGGGACTAGCGGGAGTAGGAGATACGCAGTATTTT. This rearrangement joins TRBV6-4 to TRBJ2-3, with 14 bases lining up with TRBD2. J was trimmed by 5 bases and V by 7 bases; bases with no gene match: 8. CDR1 is MRHNA and CDR2 is SNTAGT in the germline V gene. The CDR3 has 16 amino acids.

The rearrangement joins TRBV28 to TRBJ2-2; 7 nucleotides agree with TRBD1. Germline V lookup: CDR1 MDHEN, CDR2 SYDVKM. J was trimmed by 1 base and V by 4 bases; bases with no gene match: 3. The CDR3 is 15 residues long. CDR3 DNA sequence: TGTGCCAGCAGTTCTTGGACAGGGAACACCGGGGAGCTGTTTTTT. Amino acid sequence: CASSSWTGNTGELFF.